Presented here are 22 T cell receptor beta chains from one specimen sequenced in a study of cytomegalovirus exposure and HLA in healthy donors. The primer mix had 60 Vbeta and 13 Jbeta primers. Assay: immunoSEQ multiplex PCR; the TCRdb copy retains only in-frame clones and omits some. The repertoire holds some 120,000 clones, with around a tenth as singletons. The sequencing sample was made of PBMCs. Receptors were obtained from a man between 25 and 39 years old in good health and CMV-seronegative.

The chain recombines TRBV5-1 with TRBJ2-3; 8 bases are shared with TRBD1. The germline gives CDR1 SGHRS, CDR2 YFSETQ. The J segment lost 2 bases and the V segment lost 4 bases, leaving 6 bases of the junction unmatched. This CDR3 is built from 15 residues. CDR3: CASSRRDRITDTQYF. The CDR3 coding sequence is TGCGCCAGCAGCCGCCGGGACAGGATCACAGATACGCAGTATTTT.

J is TRBJ2-3 and V is TRBV5-1; D uncertain. V shed 0 bases and J shed 4 bases, with 12 bases lying between them. The CDR3 is 15 residues long. The germline CDR1 and CDR2 sequences are SGHRS and YFSETQ. The CDR3 protein is CASSLAGAKADTQYF. The CDR3, as DNA: TGCGCCAGCAGCTTGGCCGGAGCTAAAGCAGATACGCAGTATTTT.

The chain links TRBV7-9 to TRBJ2-2; TRBD1 might be the D (6 bases). Trimming removed 1 base from V and 8 bases from J, with 8 bases in between. This CDR3 spans 13 amino acids. CDR1 and CDR2 (germline): SEHNR, FQNEAQ (reference sequence). The CDR3 DNA reads as TGTGCCAGCAGCTTAGAAGGGACAGGGGAGCTGTTTTTT. Translated, it gives CASSLEGTGELFF.

V gene TRBV11-2 combines with J gene TRBJ2-7, with D uncertain. CDR3 length equals 13 residues. CDR1 SGHAT and CDR2 FQNNGV come from the germline V gene. V shed 8 bases and J shed 0 bases, with 11 bases lying between them. CDR3 sequence (DNA): TGTGCCAGCGGCGGAGCGAGCTCCTACGAGCAGTACTTC. Amino acid sequence: CASGGASSYEQYF.

This clone turned up a few times. This chain links TRBV11-3 with TRBJ2-1; 11 bases agree with TRBD2. Unmatched junction bases numbered 14, after V lost 7 bases and J lost 0 bases. This CDR3 is 19 amino acids long. Germline V gene data show CDR1 as SGHNT and CDR2 as YENEEA. The CDR3 loop is CASIPGLAGGFSSYNEQFF. The CDR3 bases are TGTGCCAGCATCCCGGGTCTAGCGGGAGGTTTCAGCTCCTACAATGAGCAGTTCTTC.

Only a few counts were recorded for this clone. The genes are TRBV11-2 and TRBJ2-3; D ambiguous. This CDR3 contains 12 residues. Deletions cut 1 base from V and 3 bases from J, with 2 bases between. CDR1 and CDR2 from the germline V gene are SGHAT and FQNNGV. The CDR3 DNA reads TGTGCCAGCAGCTTAGCGACAGATACGCAGTATTTT. Protein product: CASSLATDTQYF.

This clone was observed a handful of times. The genes are TRBV5-1 and TRBJ1-1, with D unresolved. The germline CDR1 and CDR2 sequences are SGHRS and YFSETQ. This CDR3 has 16 residues. Trimming left V 0 bases short and J 0 bases short, with 12 bases between. CDR3 in DNA: TGCGCCAGCAGCTTGGGGAGGGCCTATATGAACACTGAAGCTTTCTTT. Translation: CASSLGRAYMNTEAFF.

V and J are TRBV30 and TRBJ1-5; D might be TRBD1 (5 bases). V lost 1 base, J lost 0 bases, and 7 bases lay in between. Looked up from germline, CDR1 is GTSNPN and CDR2 is SVGIG (reference sequence). The CDR3 loop spans 14 amino acids. The CDR3 bases are TGTGCCTGGAGTGAGGGGTATAGCAATCAGCCCCAGCATTTT. Its translation: CAWSEGYSNQPQHF.

Only a few counts were recorded for this clone. The genes are TRBV9 and TRBJ2-1; 10 bases agree with TRBD2. CDR3 length: 15 amino acids. Germline V lookup: CDR1 SGDLS, CDR2 YYNGEE. J lost 7 bases, V lost 4 bases, and 8 bases had no gene match. The CDR3 DNA is TGTGCCAGCAGCAGACTAGCGGGCCTAGGTAATGAGCAGTTCTTC. Protein: CASSRLAGLGNEQFF.

The chain is built from TRBV19 and TRBJ2-5; 8 bases line up with TRBD1. The trim removed 8 bases at V and 5 bases at J, leaving 4 bases unmatched. The CDR3 length is 12 residues. Germline assignment: CDR1 LNHDA and CDR2 SQIVND (reference sequence). CDR3 nucleotides: TGTGCCAGTGCAGGGGGCGCGGAGACCCAGTACTTC. This translates into CASAGGAETQYF.

This clone was recorded a few times. V and J are TRBV6-5 and TRBJ2-3; no firm D call. The CDR3 extends over 12 amino acids. CDR1 is MNHEY and CDR2 is SVGAGI in the germline V gene. Trimming took off 4 bases at V and 5 bases at J, with 7 bases between the two ends. This CDR3 reads CASSSRLDTQYF. In DNA form, the CDR3 reads TGTGCCAGCAGTTCCCGTTTAGATACGCAGTATTTT.

The chain carries TRBV18 and TRBJ2-7, with 7 bases matching TRBD1. J gave up 1 base and V 3 bases, and 6 bases lay outside the gene matches. Germline loops: CDR1 KGHSH, CDR2 LQKENI. This CDR3 spans 15 amino acids. The DNA of the CDR3 is TGTGCCAGCTCACCGATTAAGGGACAGTCCTACGAGCAGTACTTC. Translating gives CASSPIKGQSYEQYF.

The table lists this clone with a few counts. The chain links TRBV30 to TRBJ1-1; D is possibly TRBD1 (5 bases). Trimming removed 8 bases at V and 0 bases at J, with 13 bases between. The germline gives CDR1 GTSNPN, CDR2 SVGIG (reference sequence). CDR3 length: 13 residues. CDR3 amino acids: CAADRTLNTEAFF. The CDR3 DNA reads as TGTGCCGCCGACCGGACACTGAACACTGAAGCTTTCTTT. The whole variable domain, filled in from reference TRBV30 and TRBJ1-1, reads SQTIHQWPATLVQPVGSPLSLECTVEGTSNPNLYWYRQAAGRGLQLLFYSVGIGQISSEVPQNLSASRPQDRQFILSSKKLLLSDSGFYLCAADRTLNTEAFFGQGTRLTVV.

The chain links TRBV4-3 to TRBJ1-2; a possible D gene is TRBD1 (6 bases). With 4 bases removed from V and 8 bases from J, the gap between germline ends came to 23 bases. CDR1 is LGHNA, CDR2 YSLEER, per germline. This CDR3 region has 16 residues. This chain's CDR3 is CASSPARQDITYGYTF. CDR3 DNA sequence: TGCGCCAGCAGCCCCGCTAGACAGGACATCACTTACGGCTACACCTTC.

The rearrangement joins TRBV15 to TRBJ2-3; the match to TRBD2 covers 10 bases. CDR1 is LNHNV, CDR2 YYDKDF, per germline (reference sequence). Trimming cost V 8 bases and J 3 bases; bases outside gene matches: 14. CDR3 length equals 17 residues. DNA for the CDR3: TGTGCCACCTCCACCCTGGGGCTAGCGGGAGTGACAGATACGCAGTATTTT. This encodes CATSTLGLAGVTDTQYF.

The CDR3 is CASTPSGVYQPQHF. The CDR3 region has the DNA TGTGCCAGCACTCCCTCGGGAGTCTATCAGCCCCAGCATTTT. The chain combines TRBV28 with TRBJ1-5; no clear D gene. CDR1 MDHEN and CDR2 SYDVKM come from the germline V gene. V was shortened by 7 bases and J by 5 bases, with 15 bases between the two germline ends. The CDR3 has 14 amino acids. The full variable domain, with the rest looked up from reference TRBV28 and TRBJ1-5, is DVKVTQSSRYLVKRTGEKVFLECVQDMDHENMFWYRQDPGLGLRLIYFSYDVKMKEKGDIPEGYSVSREKKERFSLILESASTNQTSMYLCASTPSGVYQPQHFGDGTRLSIL.

This clone was found a few times. The chain links TRBV30 to TRBJ2-3; the match to TRBD1 covers 9 bases. CDR3 size: 15 residues. With V trimmed by 5 bases and J by 0 bases, 6 bases remained unmatched. Looked up from germline, CDR1 is GTSNPN and CDR2 is SVGIG (reference sequence). Here the CDR3 reads CAWGPGTGSTDTQYF. For the CDR3, the DNA is TGTGCCTGGGGTCCCGGGACAGGGAGCACAGATACGCAGTATTTT.

This clone was seen a handful of times. The CDR3 spells CASSSEADTEAFF. DNA for the CDR3: TGTGCCAGCAGTTCTGAGGCAGACACTGAAGCTTTCTTT. The chain couples TRBV6-5 to TRBJ1-1; D is ambiguous. Germline lookup yields CDR1 MNHEY and CDR2 SVGAGI. This CDR3 spans 13 amino acids. V shed 4 bases and J shed 3 bases, with 9 bases lying between them.

The genes are TRBV21-1 and TRBJ2-7; the table calls TRBD1, which could not be checked here. TRBV21-1 is reported as a pseudogene. The CDR3 runs 17 residues. The CDR3 DNA reads TGTGCCAGCAGCAAAGCCCCCCCCAACGACAGGGTCCACGAGCAGTACTTC. Translation: CASSKAPPNDRVHEQYF.

The chain has TRBV30 and TRBJ2-5, with 11 bases aligning to TRBD1. The DNA end lines up better with TRBJ2-7; the J call may be wrong. CDR3 length equals 12 residues. Germline V gives CDR1 GTSNPN, CDR2 SVGIG (reference sequence). CDR3 loop: CAWGQGAHEQYF. The CDR3 nucleotides are TGTGCCTGGGGACAGGGGGCCCACGAGCAGTACTTC.

This clone has just a few counts. The gene calls are TRBV7-9 and TRBJ2-7; 11 bases line up with TRBD2. Germline V CDR1 and CDR2: SEHNR, FQNEAQ (reference sequence). The CDR3 extends over 16 amino acids. V lost 5 bases, J lost 0 bases, and 6 bases stayed unmatched. The CDR3 DNA reads TGTGCCAGCAGCCAAATAACTAGCGGGGGCTCCTACGAGCAGTACTTC. Protein: CASSQITSGGSYEQYF.

The chain uses TRBV4-1 and TRBJ2-7; TRBD2 agrees at 12 bases. The V gene's germline CDR1 is MGHRA and CDR2 YSYEKL. Losses at the gene ends were 1 base for V and 3 bases for J; bases not matched to a gene: 1. The CDR3 is 15 residues long. The CDR3 DNA is TGCGCCAGCAGCCAAGGGACTAGCGGGGACTACGAGCAGTACTTC. It codes for CASSQGTSGDYEQYF.